This entry lists 17 T cell receptor beta chains sequenced from one sample in a study of early T cells in non-severe SARS-CoV-2 infection. TCRdb reanalysed the 5' RACE reads using MiXCR and keeps one entry per CDR3 protein. Of tens of thousands of distinct CDR3 sequences in the sample, about 5.3% were seen once. Material: whole blood. The receptors were sampled from an adult who was a healthcare worker with PCR-confirmed SARS-CoV-2 infection or an uninfected control (not recorded which).

This clonotype was seen many times. The gene calls are TRBV6-2 or TRBV6-3 and TRBJ2-7, with 7 bases aligning to TRBD2. The CDR3 length is 13 residues. V was pared by 0 bases and J by 8 bases, with 4 bases of the junction left unmatched. The germline gives CDR1 MNHEY, CDR2 SVGEGT. This chain's CDR3 is CASSYSGLDQQYV. The CDR3 DNA reads as TGTGCCAGCAGTTACTCCGGACTAGACCAGCAGTACGTC.

This clonotype showed up many times. This sequence joins TRBV7-6 and TRBJ1-1; tentative D call: TRBD1 (5 bases). CDR3 size: 12 residues. Germline V gives CDR1 SGHVS, CDR2 FNYEAQ. The V end lost 1 base, the J end lost 8 bases, and 8 bases lay between the germline ends. The CDR3 region is CASSLGAGEAFF. CDR3 coding DNA: TGTGCCAGCAGCTTAGGAGCAGGGGAAGCTTTCTTT. Filled out from reference TRBV7-6 and TRBJ1-1, the complete variable domain reads GAGVSQSPRYKVTKRGQDVALRCDPISGHVSLYWYRQALGQGPEFLTYFNYEAQQDKSGLPNDRFSAERPEGSISTLTIQRTEQRDSAMYRCASSLGAGEAFFGQGTRLTVV.

Regarding this clonotype: This may come from a read error, since a much larger clone is one base off. The chain couples TRBV20-1 to TRBJ2-5; D call uncertain. V dropped 3 bases and J dropped 2 bases, with 13 bases sitting between them. This CDR3 comprises 14 residues. CDR1 is DFQATT, CDR2 SNEGSKA, per germline (reference sequence). In DNA form, the CDR3 reads TGCAGTGCTAGGGGCCCGGTCACACAAGAGACCCAGTACTTC. This codes for CSARGPVTQETQYF.

This clonotype is classed as medium-sized. This chain joins TRBV3-2 and TRBJ2-1. TRBV3-2 corresponds to a pseudogene. The CDR3 is 16 residues long. CDR3 loop: CASSQDRFCLGDEQFF. The CDR3 nucleotides read TGTGCCAGCAGCCAAGATCGTTTTTGTTTAGGTGATGAGCAGTTCTTC.

This clonotype is large. The chain couples TRBV27 to TRBJ2-1; 9 positions agree with TRBD2. From germline, CDR1 is MNHEY and CDR2 SMNVEV (reference sequence). This CDR3 has 13 amino acids. J gave up 7 bases and V 3 bases, and 1 base lay outside the gene matches. As DNA, the CDR3 is TGTGCCAGCAGTTTGGCGGGAGGGAATGAGCAGTTCTTC. Translated: CASSLAGGNEQFF.

Many counts were recorded for this clonotype. J is TRBJ1-1 and V is TRBV15, with a tentative D call TRBD1 (6 bases). CDR1 LNHNV and CDR2 YYDKDF come from the germline V gene (reference sequence). Trimming removed 1 base from V and 2 bases from J, with 11 bases in between. The CDR3 spans 15 residues. CDR3 sequence reads: CATSRVQGINTEAFF. The CDR3 DNA is TGTGCCACCAGCAGAGTTCAGGGGATTAACACTGAAGCTTTCTTT.

This clonotype was observed at least ten times. The chain recombines TRBV5-1 with TRBJ2-2; 10 positions match TRBD1. The CDR3 consists of 15 residues. Germline CDR1 reads SGHRS; CDR2 reads YFSETQ. Trimming at V came to 5 bases and at J to 5 bases, leaving 6 bases not matched to a gene. Here the CDR3 reads CASSFAGQGTGELFF. The CDR3 DNA is TGCGCCAGCAGTTTTGCGGGACAGGGGACCGGGGAGCTGTTTTTT.

The sample holds many counts of this clonotype. The genes are TRBV27 and TRBJ2-7; TRBD1 aligns across 7 bases. Trimming at V came to 5 bases and at J to 3 bases, leaving 4 bases not matched to a gene. The CDR3 length is 13 residues. Per germline, CDR1 MNHEY and CDR2 SMNVEV (reference sequence). CDR3 bases: TGTGCCAGCAGTGCCGGACAGGTCTACGAGCAGTACTTC. Translation: CASSAGQVYEQYF.

There are many counts of this clonotype. This rearrangement joins TRBV20-1 to TRBJ2-3; 7 nucleotides align to TRBD2. Trimming removed 6 bases from V and 2 bases from J; junction bases left unmatched: 11. This CDR3 has 15 amino acids. Per the germline V gene, CDR1 is DFQATT and CDR2 is SNEGSKA (reference sequence). This chain's CDR3 is CSARFGLAVTDTQYF. CDR3 nucleotides: TGCAGTGCACGGTTCGGGCTAGCGGTCACAGATACGCAGTATTTT.

This clonotype has ten or more counts. The chain has TRBV18 and TRBJ2-5; no clear D gene. Germline V gene sequence: CDR1 KGHSH, CDR2 LQKENI. The length of the CDR3 is 16 residues. The V and J ends lost 2 bases and 2 bases respectively, with 15 bases between them. This chain's CDR3 is CASSPSVWYEQETQYF. The CDR3 nucleotides are TGTGCCAGCTCACCATCCGTTTGGTATGAGCAAGAGACCCAGTACTTC.

This clonotype has just a few counts. The CDR3 DNA is TGCAGTGCTTCTAGCGGTCACGAGCAGTACGTC. Its protein is CSASSGHEQYV. J is TRBJ2-7 and V is TRBV20-1, with TRBD2 matching over 7 bases. Trimming removed 5 bases from V and 5 bases from J; junction bases left unmatched: 3. This CDR3 comprises 11 residues. Germline CDR1 and CDR2: DFQATT and SNEGSKA (reference sequence).

In this sample, this clonotype turned up many times. The chain combines TRBV3-1 with TRBJ2-1, with TRBD2 as a possible D gene (6 bases). Trimming removed 3 bases from V and 9 bases from J, with 18 bases in between. The V gene's germline CDR1 is LGHDT and CDR2 YNNKEL (reference sequence). The CDR3 loop spans 15 amino acids. CDR3 region: CASSQKLGGHFEQFF. The CDR3 nucleotides read TGTGCCAGCAGCCAGAAATTAGGAGGGCATTTTGAGCAGTTCTTC.

At least ten counts were recorded for this clonotype. The gene calls are TRBV12-5 and TRBJ1-6; D is perhaps TRBD1 (5 bases). The CDR3 is 15 residues long. Germline V CDR1 and CDR2: LGHNT, FRNRAP. Trimming left V 1 base short and J 9 bases short, with 13 bases between. CDR3 DNA: TGTGCTAGTGGTTTGGATCGTTTAAGGGGTTCACCCCTCCACTTT. Translating gives CASGLDRLRGSPLHF.

There are many counts of this clonotype. V usage is TRBV20-1 and J usage is TRBJ1-1; 7 positions agree with TRBD1. Germline CDR1 reads DFQATT; CDR2 reads SNEGSKA (reference sequence). CDR3 length: 13 residues. V was pared by 6 bases and J by 3 bases, with 7 bases of the junction left unmatched. CDR3 DNA: TGCAGTGCCTTCCGGACAGGCCACACTGAAGCTTTCTTT. This translates into CSAFRTGHTEAFF.

V is TRBV6-6 and J is TRBJ2-3; D is unresolved. V lost 0 bases and J lost 2, with 15 bases in between. CDR3 size: 17 residues. Germline V lookup: CDR1 MNHNY, CDR2 SVGAGI (reference sequence). This chain's CDR3 is CASSYSTSDPNTDTQYF. CDR3 DNA: TGTGCCAGCAGTTACTCGACGTCGGACCCAAACACAGATACGCAGTATTTT.

This clonotype was seen many times. The V gene is TRBV20-1, the J gene TRBJ1-5, with 8 bases matching TRBD1. This CDR3 is 15 amino acids long. The ends lost 7 bases at V and 5 bases at J; junction bases unmatched: 13. Germline assignment: CDR1 DFQATT and CDR2 SNEGSKA (reference sequence). CDR3 bases: TGCAGTGTGGGGCAGGGGGCTGGTTTGGATCAGCCCCAGCATTTT. This encodes CSVGQGAGLDQPQHF.

Only a few counts were recorded for this clonotype. The rearrangement uses TRBV29-1 and TRBJ2-5; possibly TRBD2 for D (6 bases). Between the trimmed V and J ends, which lost 7 bases and 1 base, there was a span of 19 bases. There are 15 residues in the CDR3. Per germline, CDR1 SQVTM and CDR2 ANQGSEA. CDR3 coding DNA: TGCAGCGCAGACAGCCGACTAGTAAGCCAAGAGACCCAGTACTTC. This gives the protein CSADSRLVSQETQYF. The variable domain in full, completed from reference TRBV29-1 and TRBJ2-5, reads SAVISQKPSRDICQRGTSLTIQCQVDSQVTMMFWYRQQPGQSLTLIATANQGSEATYESGFVIDKFPISRPNLTFSTLTVSNMSPEDSSIYLCSADSRLVSQETQYFGPGTRLLVL.